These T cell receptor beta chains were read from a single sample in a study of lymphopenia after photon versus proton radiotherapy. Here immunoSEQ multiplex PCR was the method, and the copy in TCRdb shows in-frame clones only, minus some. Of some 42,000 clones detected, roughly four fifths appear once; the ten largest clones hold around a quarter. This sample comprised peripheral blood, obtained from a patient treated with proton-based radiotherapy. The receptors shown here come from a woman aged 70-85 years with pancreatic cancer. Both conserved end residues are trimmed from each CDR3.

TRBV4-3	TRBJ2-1	ASSQDRVGGNEQF
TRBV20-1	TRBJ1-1	SASRLGAF
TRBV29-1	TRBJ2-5	SVEGTSEETQY
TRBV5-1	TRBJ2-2	ASSWLGDPGQGELF
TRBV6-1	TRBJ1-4	ASGEVGTNEKLF
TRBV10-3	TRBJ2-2	AITPRVNTGELF
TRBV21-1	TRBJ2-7	ASRKHRDPYEQY
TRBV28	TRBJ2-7	ASSVPGTISYEQY
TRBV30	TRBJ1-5	AWSVRTGGVSNQPQH
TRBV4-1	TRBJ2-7	ASSRESGTRVYEQY
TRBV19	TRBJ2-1	ASSIEARSYNEQF
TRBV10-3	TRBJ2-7	AISLTGDEQY
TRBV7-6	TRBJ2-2	ASSLPNRDRRIDRANTGELF
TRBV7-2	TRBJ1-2	ASSLGGAGVGYT
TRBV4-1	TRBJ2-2	ASSFRQNGYTGELF
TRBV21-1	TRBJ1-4	ASSKADQGGTYEKLF
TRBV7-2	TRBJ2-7	ASSPQGGLHEQY
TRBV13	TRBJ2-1	ASSPVTEQF
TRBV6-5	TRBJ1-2	ASSYSSQGRYT
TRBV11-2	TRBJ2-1	ASSFQRGDYNEQF
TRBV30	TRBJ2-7	AWSVQGHYEQY
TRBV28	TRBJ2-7	ATTGITYEQY
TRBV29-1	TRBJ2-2	SVFPNRGAAGELF
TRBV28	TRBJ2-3	ASSLSSVGTDTQY
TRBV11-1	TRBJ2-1	ASRPTGGGINEQF
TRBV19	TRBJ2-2	ASSIGVSATGELF
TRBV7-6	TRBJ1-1	ASSSGGGRTEAF
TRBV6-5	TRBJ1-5	ASSGTGVGNQPQH
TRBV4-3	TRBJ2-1	ASSLLADNEQF
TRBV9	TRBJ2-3	ASSFGLAGGSTDTQY
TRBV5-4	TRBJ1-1	ASSFGTGGTEAF
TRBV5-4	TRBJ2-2	ASSFVQGDTGELF
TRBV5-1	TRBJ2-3	ASSSGLAGATDTQY
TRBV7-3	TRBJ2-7	ASSSQGLGEQY
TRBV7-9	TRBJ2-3	ASSLIPSGSTDTQY
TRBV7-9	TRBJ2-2	ASSLQTSGRAGTGELF
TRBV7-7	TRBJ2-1	ASSLVPLTKQF
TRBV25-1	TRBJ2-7	ASSEGSGRAYEQY
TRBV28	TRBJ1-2	ASSLSVYGYT
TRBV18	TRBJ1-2	ASSPDRFEGVTYGYT
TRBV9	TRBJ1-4	ASSVATGGGKLF
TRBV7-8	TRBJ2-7	ASSLALVAGASYEQY
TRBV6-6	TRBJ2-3	ASGIGTSTDTQY
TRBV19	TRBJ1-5	ASSLFRGVGNQPQH
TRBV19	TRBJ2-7	ASSIGARGSYEQY
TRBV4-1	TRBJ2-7	ASSPVGFTYEQY
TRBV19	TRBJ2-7	ASSTWTGSSYEQY
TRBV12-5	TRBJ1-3	ASGLLTFETGPLSGNTIY
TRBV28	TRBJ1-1	ASSLDRNTEAF
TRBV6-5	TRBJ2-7	ASSYQGRWADEQY
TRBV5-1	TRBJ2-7	ASSLGDGNYEQY
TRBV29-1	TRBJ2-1	SVVDWTERRF
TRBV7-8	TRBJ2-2	ASSRGVFVGNTGELF